A selection of T cell receptor beta chains follows, all from one sample in a study of blood T cell repertoires in COVID-19. Some clones are missing from TCRdb's copy, which holds only in-frame ones; the method was immunoSEQ multiplex PCR. The sample has about 220,000 clones, about 86% seen once; the top ten hold roughly 3%. The sequenced sample was peripheral blood. The receptors were gathered from a woman under 40 who had recovered from COVID-19. Both conserved end residues are part of each CDR3. The D gene is left open where the match is weak. The size of a clone is reported for some rows only, either as once, few or many, or as a class for expanded clones.

v_gene	j_gene	d_gene	abundance	CDR3aa	CDR3nt
TRBV23-1	TRBJ2-1	TRBD2	.	CARGGAYNEQFF	TGCGCCAGGGGGGGGGCCTACAATGAGCAGTTCTTC
TRBV9	TRBJ2-7	.	.	CASSVGLIGEQYF	TGTGCCAGCAGCGTCGGACTTATCGGCGAGCAGTACTTC
TRBV10-3	TRBJ2-3	.	.	CAIMRGEGGTDTQYF	TGTGCCATCATGAGGGGGGAGGGCGGCACAGATACGCAGTATTTT
TRBV6-1	TRBJ2-5	.	.	CASSEVVRSLGAQETQYF	TGTGCCAGCAGTGAAGTCGTAAGGAGTTTGGGGGCCCAAGAGACCCAGTACTTC
TRBV6-5	TRBJ2-7	.	.	CASSWITGEQYF	TGTGCCAGCAGTTGGATCACAGGCGAGCAGTACTTC
TRBV27	TRBJ1-2	.	once	CASSLSPRGDYGYTF	TGTGCCAGCAGTTTATCCCCCCGGGGGGACTATGGCTACACCTTC
TRBV2	TRBJ1-5	.	once	CASSEWSNSNQPQHF	TGTGCCAGCAGTGAATGGTCTAATAGCAATCAGCCCCAGCATTTT
TRBV5-1	TRBJ2-7	TRBD1	many	CASSLAPGTGDYEQYF	TGCGCCAGCAGCTTGGCCCCCGGGACAGGGGACTACGAGCAGTACTTC
TRBV30	TRBJ1-1	.	.	CAWSRGEGGTEAFF	TGTGCCTGGAGTAGAGGGGAGGGGGGGACTGAAGCTTTCTTT
TRBV28	TRBJ1-2	TRBD1	.	CASSGKTGGSGYTF	TGTGCCAGCAGTGGCAAAACAGGGGGCAGTGGCTACACCTTC
TRBV5-1	TRBJ2-3	TRBD1	.	CASSVSVGQGDTQYF	TGCGCCAGCAGCGTGAGTGTGGGACAGGGAGATACGCAGTATTTT
TRBV28	TRBJ2-2	.	.	CASRAEYLSDTGELFF	TGTGCCAGCAGAGCCGAGTACCTTAGCGACACCGGGGAGCTGTTTTTT
TRBV9	TRBJ2-5	TRBD2	.	CASSVVAGGPYGETQYF	TGTGCCAGCAGCGTAGTAGCGGGAGGGCCTTACGGGGAGACCCAGTACTTC
TRBV11-2	TRBJ2-2	TRBD2	.	CASSLALAGAGELFF	TGTGCCAGCAGCTTAGCCCTAGCGGGAGCCGGGGAGCTGTTTTTT
TRBV6-4	TRBJ2-1	.	.	CASSEGEEYNEQFF	TGTGCCAGCAGTGAGGGGGAGGAGTACAATGAGCAGTTCTTC
TRBV5-1	TRBJ2-3	TRBD1	.	CASSAAGTGEFDTQYF	TGCGCCAGCAGCGCCGCCGGGACAGGGGAATTCGATACGCAGTATTTT
TRBV6-5	TRBJ2-2	TRBD1	.	CASVGTGNTGELFF	TGTGCCAGTGTAGGGACAGGGAACACCGGGGAGCTGTTTTTT
TRBV2	TRBJ2-7	.	.	CASSEEGLAYEQYF	TGTGCCAGCAGTGAAGAGGGGCTTGCCTACGAGCAGTACTTC
TRBV30	TRBJ2-3	TRBD2	.	CAWSASFSGRVGDTQYF	TGTGCCTGGAGTGCTTCATTTAGCGGGAGAGTAGGAGATACGCAGTATTTT
TRBV9	TRBJ1-4	TRBD1	.	CASSVATTGEKLFF	TGTGCCAGCAGCGTAGCTACGACAGGGGAAAAACTGTTTTTT
TRBV5-4	TRBJ1-4	.	.	CASSLVGGGGYGNEKLFF	TGTGCCAGCAGCTTGGTCGGGGGGGGTGGATACGGTAATGAAAAACTGTTTTTT
TRBV6-1	TRBJ2-7	TRBD2	.	CASSEISGSTYEQYF	TGTGCCAGCAGTGAGATTAGCGGGAGTACCTACGAGCAGTACTTC
TRBV7-8	TRBJ2-7	.	.	CASSPTGDFSYEQYF	TGTGCCAGCAGCCCAACGGGGGACTTTTCTTACGAGCAGTACTTC
TRBV4-1	TRBJ2-7	.	.	CASSLRGAGSYEQYF	TGCGCCAGCAGCCTCAGGGGGGCAGGGTCCTACGAGCAGTACTTC
TRBV9	TRBJ2-3	TRBD2	.	CASSSQTSGRATDTQYF	TGTGCCAGCAGCTCTCAGACTAGCGGGAGGGCCACAGATACGCAGTATTTT
TRBV14	TRBJ2-2	TRBD2	.	CASSQVVLTSRGSGRAPGELFF	TGTGCCAGCAGCCAAGTCGTACTTACCTCCCGGGGGAGCGGGAGGGCACCCGGGGAGCTGTTTTTT
TRBV2	TRBJ1-5	.	.	CASSSRHQGNQPQHF	TGTGCCAGCAGTTCGAGACATCAGGGAAATCAGCCCCAGCATTTT
TRBV27	TRBJ1-2	TRBD1	.	CASSMDRGDFYGYTF	TGTGCCAGCAGCATGGACAGGGGTGACTTCTATGGCTACACCTTC
TRBV9	TRBJ1-3	.	.	CASSVDRFSGNTIYF	TGTGCCAGCAGCGTAGACAGGTTCTCTGGAAACACCATATATTTT
TRBV24-1	TRBJ2-1	.	.	CATSRDNEQFF	TGTGCCACCAGCAGGGACAATGAGCAGTTCTTC
TRBV9	TRBJ1-2	.	few	CASSSGADYGYTF	TGTGCCAGCAGCTCTGGGGCAGACTATGGCTACACCTTC
TRBV6-5	TRBJ2-7	.	.	CASSYGQGKVNEQYF	TGTGCCAGCAGTTACGGGCAGGGAAAAGTCAACGAGCAGTACTTC
TRBV12-3/TRBV12-4	TRBJ2-7	TRBD1	.	CASRSDRGVLYF	TGTGCCAGCAGGTCGGACAGGGGAGTCTTGTACTTC
TRBV7-3	TRBJ1-5	.	.	CASSLTRQLNQPQHF	TGTGCCAGCAGCTTAACGAGGCAGCTTAATCAGCCCCAGCATTTT
TRBV11-2	TRBJ2-4	TRBD2	.	CASSQWRIAGGGAKNIQYF	TGTGCCAGCAGCCAGTGGCGGATAGCGGGAGGGGGAGCCAAAAACATTCAGTACTTC
TRBV30	TRBJ1-4	TRBD1	.	CASTGAEREKLFF	TGTGCCTCAACAGGGGCCGAACGGGAAAAACTGTTTTTT
TRBV9	TRBJ2-4	TRBD2	.	CASSLGTSGKNIQYF	TGTGCCAGCAGCCTAGGGACTAGCGGTAAAAACATTCAGTACTTC
TRBV15	TRBJ1-2	.	.	CATSLGAGREYGYTF	TGTGCCACCAGCCTGGGGGCAGGGAGGGAGTATGGCTACACCTTC
TRBV24-1	TRBJ2-2	TRBD2	.	CATSARGVNTGELFF	TGTGCCACCAGTGCCCGGGGGGTAAACACCGGGGAGCTGTTTTTT
TRBV6-5	TRBJ2-7	.	.	CASLDSSYEQYF	TGTGCCAGCCTGGACAGCTCCTACGAGCAGTACTTC
TRBV28	TRBJ1-4	.	.	CASSLATATNEKLFF	TGTGCCAGCAGTCTCGCGACAGCAACTAATGAAAAACTGTTTTTT
TRBV9	TRBJ1-2	.	.	CASSVEQVLNYGYTF	TGTGCCAGCAGCGTAGAACAGGTTCTTAACTATGGCTACACCTTC
TRBV5-1	TRBJ2-3	.	.	CASSLAQITDTQYF	TGCGCCAGCAGCTTAGCTCAAATCACAGATACGCAGTATTTT
TRBV2	TRBJ1-4	TRBD1	.	CARGQGDEKLFF	TGTGCCAGGGGACAGGGAGATGAAAAACTGTTTTTT
TRBV27	TRBJ2-3	TRBD2	.	CASSTRIAGRTDTQYF	TGTGCCAGCAGTACCCGCATAGCGGGTAGGACAGATACGCAGTATTTT
TRBV7-9	TRBJ2-2	.	.	CAHPRAGELFF	TGTGCGCATCCCCGGGCCGGGGAGCTGTTTTTT
TRBV19	TRBJ1-5	TRBD1	few	CASSTGTGGYQPQHF	TGTGCCAGTAGTACCGGGACAGGGGGGTATCAGCCCCAGCATTTT
TRBV14	TRBJ1-2	TRBD1	.	CASSQEDPGGWIHYGYTF	TGTGCCAGCAGCCAAGAGGATCCAGGGGGTTGGATTCACTATGGCTACACCTTC
TRBV7-3	TRBJ1-2	.	.	CASSLTGQKYGYTF	TGTGCCAGCAGCTTAACGGGGCAGAAGTATGGCTACACCTTC
TRBV10-3	TRBJ1-2	TRBD1	.	CAISLDRALQGGYTF	TGTGCCATCAGTTTGGACAGGGCCCTCCAAGGTGGCTACACCTTC